This is a list of T cell receptor beta chains from one sample in a study of PD-1 blockade in classical Hodgkin lymphoma. TCRdb keeps only in-frame clones here, not all; method: immunoSEQ multiplex PCR. Among 120,000 to 150,000 clones listed, under 85% were seen once. The sequencing used peripheral blood mononuclear cells (PBMCs), collected before the second cycle of nivolumab. These receptors all come from a human donor with classical Hodgkin lymphoma. The CDR3 runs from the conserved cysteine through the conserved F or W. Fields, in order: J gene, D gene, clone size, V gene, CDR3 DNA, CDR3 protein. D genes are given only for firm matches. Not all rows give a size; the values are once, few, many and, for expanded clones, a class.

TRBJ2-7	TRBD2	.	TRBV18	TGTGCCAGCTCACCCCCCGCGGGAGGGTCTTACGAGCAGTACTTC	CASSPPAGGSYEQYF
TRBJ1-4	TRBD1	.	TRBV6-5	TGTGCCAGCAGTTGGGACAGTAAAAATGAAAAACTGTTTTTT	CASSWDSKNEKLFF
TRBJ1-1	.	.	TRBV11-2	TGTGCCAGCAGCATACAGGGTACGAACACTGAAGCTTTCTTT	CASSIQGTNTEAFF
TRBJ2-3	.	.	TRBV7-9	TGTGCCAGCAGACCGACAGCCCTCACAGATACGCAGTATTTT	CASRPTALTDTQYF
TRBJ1-1	.	.	TRBV5-5	TGTGCCAGCAGCTTCTCGGGGACTGAAGCTTTCTTT	CASSFSGTEAFF
TRBJ1-5	.	.	TRBV6-5	TGTGCCAGCAGTTTCGGACACCCAAGTAATCAGCCCCAGCATTTT	CASSFGHPSNQPQHF
TRBJ2-7	.	.	TRBV6-5	TGTGCCAGCAGTTACTCGTACGGGGCCTACGAGCAGTACTTC	CASSYSYGAYEQYF
TRBJ2-7	TRBD1	.	TRBV30	TGTGCCTGGAGTGTAGGACAGGGCTCCTACGAGCAGTACTTC	CAWSVGQGSYEQYF
TRBJ2-5	.	.	TRBV10-3	TGTGCCATACAAGACAGCTACCAAGAGACCCAGTACTTC	CAIQDSYQETQYF
TRBJ1-2	.	few	TRBV4-2	TGTGCCAGCAGCCAAGAGGCAGGGATTAACTATGGCTACACCTTC	CASSQEAGINYGYTF
TRBJ1-4	TRBD1	.	TRBV30	TGTGCCTGGAGACGGAGGAGGGGGCAAAATGAAAAACTGTTTTTT	CAWRRRRGQNEKLFF
TRBJ2-7	TRBD1	.	TRBV10-3	TGTGCCATCAGTGAAAGTGACAGGGGAACCGAGCAGTACTTC	CAISESDRGTEQYF
TRBJ1-3	.	.	TRBV6-6	TGTGCCAGCGGATCTGGAAACACCATATATTTT	CASGSGNTIYF
TRBJ1-2	.	.	TRBV6-5	TGTGCCAGCAGTTACTCCTCCGGCAATTTCTATGGCTACACCTTC	CASSYSSGNFYGYTF
TRBJ2-7	.	.	TRBV5-4	TGTGCCAGCAGCTCATCCGGTACAGGACAAACCTACGAGCAGTACTTC	CASSSSGTGQTYEQYF